The clone carrying this T cell receptor beta chain has more than one count but fewer than ten. What it recognizes is unknown. The data derive from a study of Graves' ophthalmopathy and Graves' hyperthyroidism. Amplification targeted the TCR beta CDR3 regions, with RNA transcripts as the source material. First-round RT-PCR with HTBI primers preceded a second-round multiplex PCR. TCRdb re-derived calls from the multiplex PCR reads in MiXCR, one entry per CDR3 protein. The sample yields around 1,000,000 distinct CDR3 sequences, around a third seen once. CDR1 is SGHVS, CDR2 FNYEAQ, per germline. Deletions cut 5 bases from V and 4 bases from J, with 15 bases between. This CDR3 contains 15 residues. The diagnostic workup employed clinical symptoms, serum thyroxine, TRAb, thyroid ultrasound and orbital computed tomography. General observations from the study: Also, most clonotypes expanded in the thyroid above 0.001 frequency appeared in blood.

The J gene is TRBJ1-5, the V gene TRBV7-6; D gene unclear. The sequence derives from an adult man with Graves' hyperthyroidism. Sequencing was carried out using peripheral blood or thyroid tissue (not recorded which). Written as DNA, the CDR3 is TGTGCCAGCAGCCCCCCCCGGAGCCAGAATCAGCCCCAGCATTTT. This sequence encodes CASSPPRSQNQPQHF.